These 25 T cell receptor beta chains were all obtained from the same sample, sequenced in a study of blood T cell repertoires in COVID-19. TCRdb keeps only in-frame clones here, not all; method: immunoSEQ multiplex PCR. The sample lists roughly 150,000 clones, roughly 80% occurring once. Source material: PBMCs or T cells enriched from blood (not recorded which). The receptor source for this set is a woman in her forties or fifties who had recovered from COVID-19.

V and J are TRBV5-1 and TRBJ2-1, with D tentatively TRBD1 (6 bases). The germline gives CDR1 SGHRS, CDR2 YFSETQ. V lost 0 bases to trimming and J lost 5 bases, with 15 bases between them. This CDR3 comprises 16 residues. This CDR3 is CASSLARGWADNEQFF. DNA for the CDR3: TGCGCCAGCAGCTTGGCCAGGGGCTGGGCAGACAATGAGCAGTTCTTC.

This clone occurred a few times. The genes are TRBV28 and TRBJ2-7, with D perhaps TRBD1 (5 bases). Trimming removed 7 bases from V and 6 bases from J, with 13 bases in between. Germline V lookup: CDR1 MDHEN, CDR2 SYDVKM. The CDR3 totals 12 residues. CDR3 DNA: TGTGCCAGCACTCACCTTAGGGGCGAGCAGTACTTC. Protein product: CASTHLRGEQYF.

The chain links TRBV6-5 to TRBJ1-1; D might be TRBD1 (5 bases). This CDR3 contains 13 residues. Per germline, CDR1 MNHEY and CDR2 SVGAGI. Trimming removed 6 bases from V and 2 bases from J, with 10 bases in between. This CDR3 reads CASSQGFNTEAFF. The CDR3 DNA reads TGTGCCAGCAGCCAGGGTTTCAACACTGAAGCTTTCTTT.

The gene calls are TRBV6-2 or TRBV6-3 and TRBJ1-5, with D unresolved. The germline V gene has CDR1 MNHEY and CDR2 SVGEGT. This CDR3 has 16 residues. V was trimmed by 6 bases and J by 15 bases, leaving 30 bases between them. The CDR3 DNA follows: TGTGCCAGCAGCCGCCCCCCCGGGAACTCGAGGATCTCTTCGCATTTT. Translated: CASSRPPGNSRISSHF.

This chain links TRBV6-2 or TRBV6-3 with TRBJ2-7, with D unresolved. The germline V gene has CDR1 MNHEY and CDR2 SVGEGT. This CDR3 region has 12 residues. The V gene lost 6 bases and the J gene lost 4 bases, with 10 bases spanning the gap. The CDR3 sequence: CASSRERYEQYF. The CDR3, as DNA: TGTGCCAGCAGCCGAGAGCGATACGAGCAGTACTTC.

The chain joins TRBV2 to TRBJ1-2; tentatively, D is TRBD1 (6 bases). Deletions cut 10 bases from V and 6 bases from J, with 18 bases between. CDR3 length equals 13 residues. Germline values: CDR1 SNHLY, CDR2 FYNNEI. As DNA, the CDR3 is TGTGCCACCTCAAGGCGAGCAGGGGATGGCTACACCTTC. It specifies CATSRRAGDGYTF.

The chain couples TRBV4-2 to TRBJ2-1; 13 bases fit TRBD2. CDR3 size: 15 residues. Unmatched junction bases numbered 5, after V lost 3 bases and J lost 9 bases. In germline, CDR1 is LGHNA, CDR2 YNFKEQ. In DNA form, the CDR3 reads TGTGCCAGCAGCCATGGACTAGCGGGAGTGGGTGAGCAGTTCTTC. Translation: CASSHGLAGVGEQFF.

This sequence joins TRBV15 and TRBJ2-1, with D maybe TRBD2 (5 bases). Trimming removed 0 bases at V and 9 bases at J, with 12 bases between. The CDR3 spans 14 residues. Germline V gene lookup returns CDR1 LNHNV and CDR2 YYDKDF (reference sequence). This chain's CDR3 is CATSRDLLGGEQFF. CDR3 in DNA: TGTGCCACCAGCAGAGATCTCCTTGGAGGTGAGCAGTTCTTC. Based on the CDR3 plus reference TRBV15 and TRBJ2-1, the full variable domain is DAMVIQNPRYQVTQFGKPVTLSCSQTLNHNVMYWYQQKSSQAPKLLFHYYDKDFNNEADTPDNFQSRRPNTSFCFLDIRSPGLGDTAMYLCATSRDLLGGEQFFGPGTRLTVL.

CDR3 sequence reads: CASSLTRDVADTQYF. The CDR3 nucleotides are TGTGCCAGCAGCTTAACGCGGGACGTAGCAGATACGCAGTATTTT. The chain recombines TRBV7-3 with TRBJ2-3; D possibly corresponds to TRBD2 (6 bases). The V and J ends lost 0 bases and 4 bases respectively, with 11 bases between them. This CDR3 contains 15 residues. Germline V lookup: CDR1 SGHTA, CDR2 FQGTGA.

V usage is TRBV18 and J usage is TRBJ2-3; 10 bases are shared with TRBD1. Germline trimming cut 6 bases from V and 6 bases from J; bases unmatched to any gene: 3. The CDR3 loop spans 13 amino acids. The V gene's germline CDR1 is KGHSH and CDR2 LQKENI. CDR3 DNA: TGTGCCAGCTCCGGGACAGGGGTGGATACGCAGTATTTT. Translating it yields CASSGTGVDTQYF.

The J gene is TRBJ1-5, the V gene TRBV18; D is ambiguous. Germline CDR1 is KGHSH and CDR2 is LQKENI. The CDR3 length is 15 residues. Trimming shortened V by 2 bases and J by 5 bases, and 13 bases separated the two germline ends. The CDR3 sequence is CASSPLAGWDQPQHF. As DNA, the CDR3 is TGTGCCAGCTCACCATTGGCAGGCTGGGATCAGCCCCAGCATTTT. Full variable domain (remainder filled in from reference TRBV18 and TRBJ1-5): NAGVMQNPRHLVRRRGQEARLRCSPMKGHSHVYWYRQLPEEGLKFMVYLQKENIIDESGMPKERFSAEFPKEGPSILRIQQVVRGDSAAYFCASSPLAGWDQPQHFGDGTRLSIL.

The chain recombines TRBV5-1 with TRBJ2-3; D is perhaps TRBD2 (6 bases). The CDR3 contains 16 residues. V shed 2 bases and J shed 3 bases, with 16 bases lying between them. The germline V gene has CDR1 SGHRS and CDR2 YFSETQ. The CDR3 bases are TGCGCCAGCAGCTTCCCACCGGGAGTCTTAACAGATACGCAGTATTTT. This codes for CASSFPPGVLTDTQYF.

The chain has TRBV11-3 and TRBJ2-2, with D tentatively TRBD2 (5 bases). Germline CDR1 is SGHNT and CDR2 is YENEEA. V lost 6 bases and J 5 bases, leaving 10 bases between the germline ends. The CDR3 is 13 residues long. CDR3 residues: CASRSGETGELFF. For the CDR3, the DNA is TGTGCCAGCAGATCCGGGGAGACCGGGGAGCTGTTTTTT.

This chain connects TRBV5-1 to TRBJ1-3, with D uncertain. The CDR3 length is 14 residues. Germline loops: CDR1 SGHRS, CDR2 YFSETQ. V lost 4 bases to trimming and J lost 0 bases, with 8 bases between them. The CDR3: CASSATVSGNTIYF. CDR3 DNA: TGCGCCAGCAGCGCGACTGTCTCTGGAAACACCATATATTTT.

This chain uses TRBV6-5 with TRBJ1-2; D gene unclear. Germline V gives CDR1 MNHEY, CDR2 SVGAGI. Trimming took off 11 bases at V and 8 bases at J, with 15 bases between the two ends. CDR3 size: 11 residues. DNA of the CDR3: TGTGCCGGTCGAGGATCGCGAGGCTACACCTTC. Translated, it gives CAGRGSRGYTF.

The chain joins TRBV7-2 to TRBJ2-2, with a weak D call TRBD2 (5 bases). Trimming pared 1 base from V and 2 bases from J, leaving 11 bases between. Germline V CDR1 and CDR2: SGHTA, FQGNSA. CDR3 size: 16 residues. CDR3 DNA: TGTGCCAGCAGCTTAGGGCGGGCCCAAAACACCGGGGAGCTGTTTTTT. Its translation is CASSLGRAQNTGELFF.

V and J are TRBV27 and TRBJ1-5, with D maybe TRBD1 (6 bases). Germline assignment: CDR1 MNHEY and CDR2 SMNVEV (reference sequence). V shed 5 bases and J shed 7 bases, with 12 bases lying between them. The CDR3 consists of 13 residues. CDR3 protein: CASSRGQKQPQHF. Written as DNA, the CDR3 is TGTGCCAGCAGTCGTGGACAGAAACAGCCCCAGCATTTT.

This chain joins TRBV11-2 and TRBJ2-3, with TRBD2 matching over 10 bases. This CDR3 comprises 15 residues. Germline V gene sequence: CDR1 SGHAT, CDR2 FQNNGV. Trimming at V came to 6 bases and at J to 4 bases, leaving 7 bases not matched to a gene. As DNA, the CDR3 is TGTGCCAGCAGGTTGAGCGGGGGGGTTTCAGATACGCAGTATTTT. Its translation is CASRLSGGVSDTQYF. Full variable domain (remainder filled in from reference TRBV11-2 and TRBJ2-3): EAGVAQSPRYKIIEKRQSVAFWCNPISGHATLYWYQQILGQGPKLLIQFQNNGVVDDSQLPKDRFSAERLKGVDSTLKIQPAKLEDSAVYLCASRLSGGVSDTQYFGPGTRLTVL.

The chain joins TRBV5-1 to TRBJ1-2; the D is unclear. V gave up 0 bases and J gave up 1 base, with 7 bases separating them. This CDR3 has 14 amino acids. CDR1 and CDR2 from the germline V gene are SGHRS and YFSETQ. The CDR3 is CASSLAADNYGYTF. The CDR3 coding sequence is TGCGCCAGCAGCTTGGCTGCAGATAACTATGGCTACACCTTC.

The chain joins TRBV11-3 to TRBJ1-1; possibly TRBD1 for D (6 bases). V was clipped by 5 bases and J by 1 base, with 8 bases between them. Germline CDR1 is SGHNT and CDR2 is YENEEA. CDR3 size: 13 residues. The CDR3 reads CASSQGGNTEAFF. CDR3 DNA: TGTGCCAGCAGCCAAGGGGGGAACACTGAAGCTTTCTTT.

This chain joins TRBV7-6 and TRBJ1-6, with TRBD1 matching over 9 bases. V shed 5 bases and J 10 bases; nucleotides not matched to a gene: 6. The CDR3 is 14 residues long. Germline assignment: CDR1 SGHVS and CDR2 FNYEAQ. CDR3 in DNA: TGTGCCAGCAGCCTCAGACAGGGGGGATCACCCCTCCACTTT. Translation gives CASSLRQGGSPLHF.

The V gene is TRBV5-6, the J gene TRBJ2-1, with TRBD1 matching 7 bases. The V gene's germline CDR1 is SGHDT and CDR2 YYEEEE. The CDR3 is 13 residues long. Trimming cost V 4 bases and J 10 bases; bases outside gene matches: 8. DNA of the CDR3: TGTGCCAGCAGCCGGGACAGTTTCAGGGAGCAGTTCTTC. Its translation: CASSRDSFREQFF.

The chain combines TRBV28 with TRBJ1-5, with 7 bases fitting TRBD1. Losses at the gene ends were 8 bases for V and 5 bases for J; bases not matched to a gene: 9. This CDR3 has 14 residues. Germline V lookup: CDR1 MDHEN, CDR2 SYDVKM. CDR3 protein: CASGTRGRDQPQHF. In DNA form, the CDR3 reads TGTGCCAGCGGAACGAGGGGGCGTGATCAGCCCCAGCATTTT. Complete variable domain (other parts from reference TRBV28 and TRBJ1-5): DVKVTQSSRYLVKRTGEKVFLECVQDMDHENMFWYRQDPGLGLRLIYFSYDVKMKEKGDIPEGYSVSREKKERFSLILESASTNQTSMYLCASGTRGRDQPQHFGDGTRLSIL.

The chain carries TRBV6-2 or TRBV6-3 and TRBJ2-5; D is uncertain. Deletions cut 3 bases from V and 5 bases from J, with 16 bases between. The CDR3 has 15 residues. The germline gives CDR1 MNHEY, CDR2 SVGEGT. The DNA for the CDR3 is TGTGCCAGCAGTTATGGTAGAACGGGTGGGGAGACCCAGTACTTC. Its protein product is CASSYGRTGGETQYF.

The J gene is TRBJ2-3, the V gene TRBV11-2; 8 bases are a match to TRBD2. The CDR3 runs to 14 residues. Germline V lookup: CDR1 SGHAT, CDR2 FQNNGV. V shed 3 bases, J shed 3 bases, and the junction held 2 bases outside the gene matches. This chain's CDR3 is CASSFGGATDTQYF. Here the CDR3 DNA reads TGTGCCAGCAGCTTCGGGGGGGCAACAGATACGCAGTATTTT.